This T cell receptor (beta chain) was documented in a study of cytomegalovirus exposure and HLA in healthy donors. Across the study: Researchers found that around 80% of around 400 genotyped donors fell within the Caucasian-associated ancestry cluster.

The primer mix had 60 Vbeta and 13 Jbeta primers. Clones were sequenced by immunoSEQ multiplex PCR, and TCRdb holds only the in-frame ones, with some missing. The top ten clones hold roughly 2.6% of a sample with some 220,000 clones, around four fifths of them seen once. Study results and caveats: The authors later found TCR association rates varying by HLA locus, with DRB1 most and HLA-C fewest. Researchers reported from a later analysis that most CMV-associated TCR beta chains appeared HLA-restricted. One cluster of highly shared sequence variants probably arose as a sequencing artifact.

CDR3 length equals 14 residues. V was pared by 2 bases and J by 2 bases, with 10 bases between. Germline V gene data show CDR1 as GTSNPN and CDR2 as SVGIG (reference sequence). To note about this clone: Its antigen remains unknown.

The sequence derives from an older woman in good health and CMV-seropositive. The chain couples TRBV30 to TRBJ1-3, with D maybe TRBD1 (5 bases). Specimen: PBMCs. CDR3 nucleotide sequence: TGTGCCTGGAGTTTCGGGACTGCTGGAAACACCATATATTTT. Translation: CAWSFGTAGNTIYF.